This paragraph reports one T cell receptor beta chain. As yet, its antigen is unknown. The PCR was carried out with 60 Vbeta primers and 13 Jbeta primers. The table came from immunoSEQ multiplex PCR; TCRdb's copy has only in-frame clones and leaves some out. The sample shows about 140,000 clones, around 75% of them seen only once. This entry comes from a study of cytomegalovirus exposure and HLA in healthy donors. Study-level results: Common viral pathogens were later found to be apparently linked to several of the most significant clusters. Most of the TCR beta V segments (in an earlier analysis) were productive either about 90% or about 30% of the time. An analysis that was carried out later associated 17,000 or so TCR beta sequences with HLA alleles at 0.05 false discovery rate.

CDR3 length equals 17 residues. Trimming cost V 6 bases and J 0 bases; bases outside gene matches: 4. Germline V gene data show CDR1 as SNHLY and CDR2 as FYNNEI. J is TRBJ2-1 and V is TRBV2, with 14 nucleotides matching TRBD2. This clonotype originated in a woman in her twenties or thirties in good health and CMV-seronegative. The sequenced sample was PBMCs. In DNA form, the CDR3 reads TGTGCCAGCAGGGGACTAGCGGGAGTTAGCTCCTACAATGAGCAGTTCTTC. Translation gives CASRGLAGVSSYNEQFF.